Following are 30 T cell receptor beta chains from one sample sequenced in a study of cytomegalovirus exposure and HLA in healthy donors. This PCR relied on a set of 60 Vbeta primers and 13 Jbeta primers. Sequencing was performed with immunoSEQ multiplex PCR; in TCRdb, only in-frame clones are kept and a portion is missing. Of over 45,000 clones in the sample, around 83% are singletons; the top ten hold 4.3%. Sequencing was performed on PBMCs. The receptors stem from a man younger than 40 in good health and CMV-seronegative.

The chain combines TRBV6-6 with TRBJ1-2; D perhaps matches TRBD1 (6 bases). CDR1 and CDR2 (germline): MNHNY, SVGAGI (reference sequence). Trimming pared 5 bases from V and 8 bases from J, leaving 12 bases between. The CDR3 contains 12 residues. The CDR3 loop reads CASSPTGKGYTF. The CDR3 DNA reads TGTGCCAGCAGTCCTACAGGGAAGGGCTACACCTTC.

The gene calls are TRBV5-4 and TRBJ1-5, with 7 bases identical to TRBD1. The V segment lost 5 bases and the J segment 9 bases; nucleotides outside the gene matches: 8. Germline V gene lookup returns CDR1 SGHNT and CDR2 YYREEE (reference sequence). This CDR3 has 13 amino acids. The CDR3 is CASSYGQVGPQHF. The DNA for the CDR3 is TGTGCCAGCAGTTACGGACAGGTGGGGCCCCAGCATTTT.

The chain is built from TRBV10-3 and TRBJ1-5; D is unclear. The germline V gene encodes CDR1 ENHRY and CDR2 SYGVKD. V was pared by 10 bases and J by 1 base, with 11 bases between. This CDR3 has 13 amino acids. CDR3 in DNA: TGTGCCACTATGGCGGGGAGCAATCAGCCCCAGCATTTT. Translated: CATMAGSNQPQHF.

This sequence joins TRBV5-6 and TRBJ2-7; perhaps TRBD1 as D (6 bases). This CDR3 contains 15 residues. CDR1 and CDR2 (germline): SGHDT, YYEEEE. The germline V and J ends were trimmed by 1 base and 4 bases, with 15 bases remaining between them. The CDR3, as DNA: TGTGCCAGCAGCTTGTTAGGGCCAGGGGAATACGAGCAGTACTTC. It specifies CASSLLGPGEYEQYF.

The DNA for the CDR3 is TGTGCCAGCAGCTTAGAAGAGAGCTCATACGAGCAGTACTTC. Amino acid sequence: CASSLEESSYEQYF. The V call is TRBV13, the J call TRBJ2-7; D is unclear. Germline-derived CDR1 and CDR2 are PRHDT and FYEKMQ (reference sequence). The CDR3 runs 14 residues. Deletions cut 1 base from V and 4 bases from J, with 11 bases between.

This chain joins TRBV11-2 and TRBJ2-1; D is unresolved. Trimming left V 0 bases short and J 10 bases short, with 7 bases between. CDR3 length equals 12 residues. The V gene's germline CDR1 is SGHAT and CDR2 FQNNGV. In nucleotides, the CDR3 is TGTGCCAGCAGCTTAGATCCCGTAGAGCAGTTCTTC. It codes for CASSLDPVEQFF.

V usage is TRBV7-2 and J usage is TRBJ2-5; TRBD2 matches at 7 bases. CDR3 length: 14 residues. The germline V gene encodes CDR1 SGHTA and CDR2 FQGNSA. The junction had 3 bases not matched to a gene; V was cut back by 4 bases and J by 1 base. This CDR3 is CASSWEGGQETQYF. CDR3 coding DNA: TGTGCCAGCAGCTGGGAGGGTGGCCAAGAGACCCAGTACTTC.

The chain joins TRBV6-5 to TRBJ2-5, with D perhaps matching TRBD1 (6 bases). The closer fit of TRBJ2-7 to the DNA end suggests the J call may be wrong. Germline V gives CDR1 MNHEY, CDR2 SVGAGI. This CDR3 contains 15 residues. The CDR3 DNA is TGTGCCAGCAGTTCCACGACAGGTACCTACTACGAGCAGTACTTC. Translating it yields CASSSTTGTYYEQYF.

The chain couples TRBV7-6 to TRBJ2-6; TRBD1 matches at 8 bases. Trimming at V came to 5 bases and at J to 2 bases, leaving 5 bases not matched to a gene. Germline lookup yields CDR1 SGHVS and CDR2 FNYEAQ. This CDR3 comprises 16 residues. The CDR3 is CASSRRTGTGANVLTF. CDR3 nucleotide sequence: TGTGCCAGCAGCCGGAGGACAGGGACTGGGGCCAACGTCCTGACTTTC.

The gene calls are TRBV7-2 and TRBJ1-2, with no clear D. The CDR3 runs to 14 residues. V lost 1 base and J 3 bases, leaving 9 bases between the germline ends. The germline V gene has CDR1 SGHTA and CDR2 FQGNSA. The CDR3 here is CASSLVGVDYGYTF. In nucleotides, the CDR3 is TGTGCCAGCAGCTTAGTTGGAGTTGACTATGGCTACACCTTC.

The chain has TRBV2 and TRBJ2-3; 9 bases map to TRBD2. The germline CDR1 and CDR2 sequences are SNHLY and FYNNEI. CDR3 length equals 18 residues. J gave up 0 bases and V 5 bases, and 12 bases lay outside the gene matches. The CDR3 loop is CASSRGAGGGASTDTQYF. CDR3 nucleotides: TGTGCCAGCAGTAGGGGGGCCGGCGGGGGGGCTAGCACAGATACGCAGTATTTT. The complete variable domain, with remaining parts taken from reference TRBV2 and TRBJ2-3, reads EPEVTQTPSHQVTQMGQEVILRCVPISNHLYFYWYRQILGQKVEFLVSFYNNEISEKSEIFDDQFSVERPDGSNFTLKIRSTKLEDSAMYFCASSRGAGGGASTDTQYFGPGTRLTVL.

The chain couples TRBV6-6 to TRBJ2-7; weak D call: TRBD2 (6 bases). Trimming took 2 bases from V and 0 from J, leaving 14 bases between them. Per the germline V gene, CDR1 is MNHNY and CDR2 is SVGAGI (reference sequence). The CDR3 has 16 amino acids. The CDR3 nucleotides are TGTGCCAGCAGTTACCCCCCGGACGGGAGCTCCTACGAGCAGTACTTC. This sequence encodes CASSYPPDGSSYEQYF.

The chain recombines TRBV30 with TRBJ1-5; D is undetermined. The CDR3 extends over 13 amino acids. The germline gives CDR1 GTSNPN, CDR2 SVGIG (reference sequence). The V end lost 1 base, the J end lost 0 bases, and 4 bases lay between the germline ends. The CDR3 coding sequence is TGTGCCTGGAGTGAGAGTAGCAATCAGCCCCAGCATTTT. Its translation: CAWSESSNQPQHF.

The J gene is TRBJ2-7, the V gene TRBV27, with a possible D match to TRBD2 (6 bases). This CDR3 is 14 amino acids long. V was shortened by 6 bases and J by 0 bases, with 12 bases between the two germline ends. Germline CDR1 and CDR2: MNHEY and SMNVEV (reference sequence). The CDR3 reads CASSPLANSYEQYF. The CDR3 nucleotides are TGTGCCAGCAGCCCGCTAGCGAACTCCTACGAGCAGTACTTC.

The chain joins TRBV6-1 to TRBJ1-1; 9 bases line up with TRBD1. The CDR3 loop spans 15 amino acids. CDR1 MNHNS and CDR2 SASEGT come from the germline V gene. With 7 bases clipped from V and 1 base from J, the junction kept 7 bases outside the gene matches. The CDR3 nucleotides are TGTGCCAGCACCCGACAGGGGGGGGAGAACACTGAAGCTTTCTTT. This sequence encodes CASTRQGGENTEAFF.

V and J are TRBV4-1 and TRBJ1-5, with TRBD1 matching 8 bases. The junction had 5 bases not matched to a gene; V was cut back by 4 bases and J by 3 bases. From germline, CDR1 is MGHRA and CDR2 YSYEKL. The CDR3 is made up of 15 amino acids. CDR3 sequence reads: CASSPPGGFNQPQHF. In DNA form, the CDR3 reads TGCGCCAGCAGCCCCCCAGGGGGCTTCAATCAGCCCCAGCATTTT.

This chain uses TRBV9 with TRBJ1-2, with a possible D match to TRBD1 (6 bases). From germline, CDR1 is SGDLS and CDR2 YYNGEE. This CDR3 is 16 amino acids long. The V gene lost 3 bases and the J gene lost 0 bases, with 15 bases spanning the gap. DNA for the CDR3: TGTGCCAGCAGCGGGGGGCCGGGACCGGCTAACTATGGCTACACCTTC. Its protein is CASSGGPGPANYGYTF.

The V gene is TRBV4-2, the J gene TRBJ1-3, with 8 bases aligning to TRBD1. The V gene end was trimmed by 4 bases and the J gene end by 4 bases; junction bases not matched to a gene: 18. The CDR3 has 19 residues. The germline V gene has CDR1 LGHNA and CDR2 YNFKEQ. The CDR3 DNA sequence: TGTGCCAGCAGCCTCGAGATGACGGGCAGGGGGCGCGCGGGAAACACCATATATTTT. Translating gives CASSLEMTGRGRAGNTIYF.

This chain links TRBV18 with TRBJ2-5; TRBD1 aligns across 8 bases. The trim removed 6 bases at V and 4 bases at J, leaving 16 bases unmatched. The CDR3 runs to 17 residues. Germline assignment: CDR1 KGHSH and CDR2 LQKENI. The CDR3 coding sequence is TGTGCCAGCTCCCCAGGTCCTAGACAGGGGATGGGAGAGACCCAGTACTTC. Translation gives CASSPGPRQGMGETQYF.

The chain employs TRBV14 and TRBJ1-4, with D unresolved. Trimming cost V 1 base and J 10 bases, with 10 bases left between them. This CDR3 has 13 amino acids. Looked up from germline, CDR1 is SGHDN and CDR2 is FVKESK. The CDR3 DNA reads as TGTGCCAGCAGCCAAGCCCCGGGGTTAAAACTGTTTTTT. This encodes CASSQAPGLKLFF.

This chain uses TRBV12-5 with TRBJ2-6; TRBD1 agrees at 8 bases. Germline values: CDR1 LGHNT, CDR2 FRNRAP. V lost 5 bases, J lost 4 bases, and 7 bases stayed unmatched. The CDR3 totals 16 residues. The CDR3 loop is CASGPLDRAGANVLTF. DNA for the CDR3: TGTGCTAGTGGTCCCCTGGACAGGGCCGGGGCCAACGTCCTGACTTTC. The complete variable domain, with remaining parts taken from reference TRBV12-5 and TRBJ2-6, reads DARVTQTPRHKVTEMGQEVTMRCQPILGHNTVFWYRQTMMQGLELLAYFRNRAPLDDSGMPKDRFSAEMPDATLATLKIQPSEPRDSAVYFCASGPLDRAGANVLTFGAGSRLTVL.

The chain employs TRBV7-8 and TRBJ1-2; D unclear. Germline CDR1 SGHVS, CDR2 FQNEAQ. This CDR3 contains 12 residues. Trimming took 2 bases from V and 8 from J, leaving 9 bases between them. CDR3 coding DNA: TGTGCCAGCAGCTTAAGCTCATTGGGCTACACCTTC. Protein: CASSLSSLGYTF.

For the CDR3, the DNA is TGTGCCAGCAGCTTAGGAGGCCCTAACACCGGGGAGCTGTTTTTT. Translating gives CASSLGGPNTGELFF. V is TRBV7-6 and J is TRBJ2-2; D is unresolved. V shed 1 base and J shed 2 bases, with 8 bases lying between them. Germline CDR1 SGHVS, CDR2 FNYEAQ. The CDR3 spans 15 residues. Variable domain in full (rest from reference TRBV7-6 and TRBJ2-2): GAGVSQSPRYKVTKRGQDVALRCDPISGHVSLYWYRQALGQGPEFLTYFNYEAQQDKSGLPNDRFSAERPEGSISTLTIQRTEQRDSAMYRCASSLGGPNTGELFFGEGSRLTVL.

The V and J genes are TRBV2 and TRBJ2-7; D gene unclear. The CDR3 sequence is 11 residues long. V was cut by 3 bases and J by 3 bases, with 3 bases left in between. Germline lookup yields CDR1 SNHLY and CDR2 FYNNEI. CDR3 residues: CASSDSYEQYF. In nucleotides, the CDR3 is TGTGCCAGCAGTGACAGCTACGAGCAGTACTTC. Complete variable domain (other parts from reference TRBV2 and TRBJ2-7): EPEVTQTPSHQVTQMGQEVILRCVPISNHLYFYWYRQILGQKVEFLVSFYNNEISEKSEIFDDQFSVERPDGSNFTLKIRSTKLEDSAMYFCASSDSYEQYFGPGTRLTVT.

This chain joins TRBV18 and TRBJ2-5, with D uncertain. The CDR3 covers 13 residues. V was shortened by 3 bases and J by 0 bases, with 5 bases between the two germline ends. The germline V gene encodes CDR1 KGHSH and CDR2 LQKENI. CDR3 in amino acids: CASSPLYQETQYF. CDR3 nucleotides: TGTGCCAGCTCACCCCTTTACCAAGAGACCCAGTACTTC.

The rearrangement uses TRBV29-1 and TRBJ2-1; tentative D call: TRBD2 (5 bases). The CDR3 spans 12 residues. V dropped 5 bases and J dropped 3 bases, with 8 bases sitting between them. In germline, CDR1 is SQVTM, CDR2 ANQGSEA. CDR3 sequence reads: CSVIRDYNEQFF. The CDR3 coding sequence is TGCAGCGTTATCCGGGACTACAATGAGCAGTTCTTC.

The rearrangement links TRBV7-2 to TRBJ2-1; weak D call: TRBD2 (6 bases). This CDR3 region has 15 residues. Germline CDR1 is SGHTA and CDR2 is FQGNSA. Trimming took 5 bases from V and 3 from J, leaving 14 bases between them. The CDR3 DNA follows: TGTGCCAGCAGCATGACGGGGGATCGCTACAATGAGCAGTTCTTC. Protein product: CASSMTGDRYNEQFF. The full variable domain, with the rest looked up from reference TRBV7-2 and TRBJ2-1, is GAGVSQSPSNKVTEKGKDVELRCDPISGHTALYWYRQSLGQGLEFLIYFQGNSAPDKSGLPSDRFSAERTGGSVSTLTIQRTQQEDSAVYLCASSMTGDRYNEQFFGPGTRLTVL.

CDR3 DNA sequence: TGTGCCAGCAGTCCGCGCGCCGGGACAAGGAGGACAGATACGCAGTATTTT. This translates into CASSPRAGTRRTDTQYF. The chain carries TRBV27 and TRBJ2-3; a weak D match, TRBD1 (6 bases). This CDR3 has 17 amino acids. V lost 5 bases to trimming and J lost 3 bases, with 21 bases between them. Germline V gene data show CDR1 as MNHEY and CDR2 as SMNVEV (reference sequence).

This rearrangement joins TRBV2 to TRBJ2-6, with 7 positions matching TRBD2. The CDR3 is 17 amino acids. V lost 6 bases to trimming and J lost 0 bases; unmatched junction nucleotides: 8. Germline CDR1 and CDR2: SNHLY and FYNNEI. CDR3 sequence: CASRWGGLSSGANVLTF. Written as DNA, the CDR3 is TGTGCCAGCAGATGGGGGGGACTCAGCTCTGGGGCCAACGTCCTGACTTTC.

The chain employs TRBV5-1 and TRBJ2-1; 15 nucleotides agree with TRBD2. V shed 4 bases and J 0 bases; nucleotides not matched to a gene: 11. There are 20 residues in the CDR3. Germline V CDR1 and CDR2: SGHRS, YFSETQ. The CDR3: CASSPVGTSGRPSSYNEQFF. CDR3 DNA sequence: TGCGCCAGCAGCCCGGTGGGGACTAGCGGGAGGCCAAGCTCCTACAATGAGCAGTTCTTC.